These 22 T cell receptor beta chains were sequenced from one sample in a study of blood T cells in healthy people across ages. A sample-barcoded 5' primer and a J-beta primer mix were used in a second PCR of roughly 6 to 11 cycles. TCRdb reprocessed the 5' RACE reads via MiXCR and lists one record per CDR3 protein. The sample shows approximately 490,000 distinct CDR3 sequences, 24% of them seen only once. This same sample was also taken into another study, of T cells of mothers and their children.

The sequenced sample consisted of blood. Receptor source: a boy between 10 and 17 years old in good health.

As for this clonotype: The junction shows a germline mismatch at one end, possibly a read error. The chain employs TRBV7-7 and TRBJ2-3, with D maybe TRBD1 (5 bases). Germline CDR1 reads SSHAT; CDR2 reads FNYEAQ (reference sequence). The CDR3 covers 12 residues. Here the CDR3 DNA reads TGTGCTAGCAGCCCCCTGGGGCATACGCAGTATTTT. This gives the protein CASSPLGHTQYF.

The rearrangement links TRBV28 to TRBJ2-5; TRBD1 is a possible D gene (5 bases). The DNA end lines up better with TRBJ2-7; the J call may be wrong. The CDR3 sequence is 15 residues long. Germline V gives CDR1 MDHEN, CDR2 SYDVKM. The DNA for the CDR3 is TGTGCCAGCAGTCTACCTTCGGCAGGGTTCTCCGAGCAGTACTTC. Translation: CASSLPSAGFSEQYF.

The DNA for the CDR3 is TGTGCCAGCAGTTCTTCCCGGGACAGGGAGGATGAGCAGTACTTC. Encoded protein: CASSSSRDREDEQYF. The V gene is TRBV2, the J gene TRBJ2-1; TRBD1 matches 9 bases. Near its end, the DNA agrees better with TRBJ2-7, so the J call may be wrong. Germline V CDR1 and CDR2: SNHLY, FYNNEI. The CDR3 contains 15 residues.

This rearrangement joins TRBV3-1 to TRBJ1-5, with D perhaps matching TRBD1 (5 bases). The V gene lost 1 base and the J gene lost 1 base, with 11 bases spanning the gap. The length of the CDR3 is 16 residues. In germline, CDR1 is LGHDT, CDR2 YNNKEL (reference sequence). The CDR3 region is CASSQGRGRSNQPQHF. DNA for the CDR3: TGTGCCAGCAGCCAAGGTAGGGGACGGAGCAATCAGCCCCAGCATTTT. The full variable domain, completed using reference TRBV3-1 and TRBJ1-5, is DTAVSQTPKYLVTQMGNDKSIKCEQNLGHDTMYWYKQDSKKFLKIMFSYNNKELIINETVPNRFSPKSPDKAHLNLHINSLELGDSAVYFCASSQGRGRSNQPQHFGDGTRLSIL.

This clonotype was observed a few times. One end of the junction fails to match germline, which may point to a read error. The chain recombines TRBV27 with TRBJ2-2; D is perhaps TRBD1 (5 bases). This CDR3 spans 15 amino acids. Germline V CDR1 and CDR2: MNHEY, SMNVEV (reference sequence). Here the CDR3 DNA reads TGCGCCAGCAGCTATGACACAGGGAACACCGGGGAGCTGTTTTTT. Translated, it gives CASSYDTGNTGELFF.

This clonotype was detected ten times or more. The chain recombines TRBV20-1 with TRBJ2-5; D perhaps matches TRBD1 (5 bases). The V gene lost 1 base and the J gene lost 8 bases, with 11 bases spanning the gap. The CDR3 totals 12 residues. CDR1 and CDR2 (germline): DFQATT, SNEGSKA (reference sequence). The CDR3 region has the DNA TGCAGTGCTAGAGGAGCACAGGTTACCCAGTACTTC. Translated: CSARGAQVTQYF.

The V and J genes are TRBV20-1 and TRBJ2-5; a weak D match, TRBD2 (5 bases). Germline CDR1 and CDR2: DFQATT and SNEGSKA (reference sequence). V was trimmed by 2 bases and J by 3 bases, leaving 16 bases between them. CDR3 length: 15 residues. The CDR3 loop reads CSARIPNDGKETQYF. As DNA, the CDR3 is TGCAGTGCTAGAATCCCCAACGACGGGAAAGAGACCCAGTACTTC.

The gene calls are TRBV4-1 and TRBJ1-2; D remains unclear. Trimming left V 0 bases short and J 6 bases short, with 5 bases between. Germline-derived CDR1 and CDR2 are MGHRA and YSYEKL. CDR3 length equals 12 residues. In DNA form, the CDR3 reads TGCGCCAGCAGCCAAGATTCAGATGGCTACACCTTC. Its translation: CASSQDSDGYTF.

The chain carries TRBV4-1 and TRBJ1-1; 10 positions agree with TRBD1. Germline-derived CDR1 and CDR2 are MGHRA and YSYEKL. This CDR3 is built from 16 residues. With 4 bases clipped from V and 8 bases from J, the junction kept 13 bases outside the gene matches. CDR3 sequence reads: CASSRAPGQGPLEAFF. CDR3 DNA sequence: TGCGCCAGCAGCCGAGCACCGGGACAGGGGCCACTAGAAGCTTTCTTT.

This clonotype has a handful of counts. The chain combines TRBV27 with TRBJ2-7, with a tentative D call TRBD2 (5 bases). Germline V gene sequence: CDR1 MNHEY, CDR2 SMNVEV (reference sequence). The CDR3 is 14 residues long. V was pared by 3 bases and J by 3 bases, with 12 bases between. The CDR3 DNA follows: TGTGCCAGCAGTTTGCGAGCGGACGGCTACGAGCAGTACTTC. It specifies CASSLRADGYEQYF.

This clonotype was detected only a few times. The chain recombines TRBV7-3 with TRBJ2-5; D gene ambiguous. Germline CDR1 is SGHTA and CDR2 is FQGTGA. V was shortened by 2 bases and J by 5 bases, with 9 bases between the two germline ends. CDR3 length equals 13 residues. The CDR3 bases are TGTGCCAGCAGCTTATGGATTCGGGAGACCCAGTACTTC. Its translation is CASSLWIRETQYF.

This clonotype was recorded a few times. The chain couples TRBV5-1 to TRBJ2-2, with a weak D call TRBD2 (6 bases). V was trimmed by 7 bases and J by 5 bases, leaving 18 bases between them. Germline CDR1 and CDR2: SGHRS and YFSETQ. The CDR3 consists of 15 residues. This chain's CDR3 is CASRVIGGTTGELFF. CDR3 bases: TGCGCCAGCCGGGTCATCGGGGGAACAACCGGGGAGCTGTTTTTT.

This rearrangement joins TRBV4-2 to TRBJ2-7, with D perhaps TRBD2 (6 bases). CDR3 length: 15 amino acids. The ends were cut back, 0 bases at V and 6 bases at J, with 15 bases in the middle. Germline CDR1 and CDR2: LGHNA and YNFKEQ. For the CDR3, the DNA is TGTGCCAGCAGCCAAGAGGTTGGAGAGGGAGGCGAGCAGTACTTC. Translating it yields CASSQEVGEGGEQYF.

The chain carries TRBV20-1 and TRBJ2-5, with TRBD2 matching over 15 bases. The CDR3 is made up of 15 amino acids. The V gene's germline CDR1 is DFQATT and CDR2 SNEGSKA (reference sequence). V shed 5 bases, J shed 2 bases, and the junction held 3 bases outside the gene matches. The CDR3, as DNA: TGCAGTGCTGTGGGACTAGCGGGGGGTCAAGAGACCCAGTACTTC. Translated, it gives CSAVGLAGGQETQYF.

The chain joins TRBV4-1 to TRBJ2-1, with TRBD1 matching 7 bases. Matching the DNA end better, TRBJ2-5 makes the J call doubtful. CDR3 length: 16 residues. Germline V CDR1 and CDR2: MGHRA, YSYEKL. The CDR3 bases are TGCGCCAGCAGATATCGGGACAGAGGGGTTTGGGAGACCCAGTACTTC. Protein product: CASRYRDRGVWETQYF.

The rearrangement links TRBV9 to TRBJ2-1; TRBD1 aligns across 8 bases. From germline, CDR1 is SGDLS and CDR2 YYNGEE. This CDR3 spans 16 amino acids. Trimming removed 3 bases from V and 3 bases from J; junction bases left unmatched: 8. The CDR3 protein is CASSDSADRDYNEQFF. CDR3 DNA sequence: TGTGCCAGCAGCGACTCCGCGGACAGGGACTACAATGAGCAGTTCTTC.

This clonotype occurred a few times. This chain connects TRBV6-6 to TRBJ2-5, with TRBD2 matching 7 bases. Germline values: CDR1 MNHNY, CDR2 SVGAGI (reference sequence). Germline trimming cut 7 bases from V and 6 bases from J; bases unmatched to any gene: 11. The CDR3 totals 14 residues. This CDR3 is CASTGLGSSQTQYF. The CDR3 nucleotides read TGTGCCAGCACCGGACTAGGGTCATCGCAGACCCAGTACTTC.

In its sample, this clonotype was seen a few times. This rearrangement joins TRBV27 to TRBJ2-5; TRBD1 matches at 7 bases. The J call could be wrong; TRBJ2-7 is a better fit for the DNA end. Germline assignment: CDR1 MNHEY and CDR2 SMNVEV (reference sequence). There are 14 residues in the CDR3. For the CDR3, the DNA is TGTGCCAGCGGGTTGACAGGGAGAATTTACGAGCAGTACTTC. This encodes CASGLTGRIYEQYF.

Only a few counts were recorded for this clonotype. The chain uses TRBV28 and TRBJ2-5; D is tentatively TRBD1 or TRBD2 (6 bases each). Germline values: CDR1 MDHEN, CDR2 SYDVKM. The CDR3 consists of 15 residues. V was shortened by 5 bases and J by 7 bases, with 20 bases between the two germline ends. The CDR3 protein is CASSATNRARGTQYF. As DNA, the CDR3 is TGTGCCAGCAGTGCAACTAACAGGGCGCGGGGGACCCAGTACTTC.

This clonotype turned up a few times. The chain carries TRBV4-3 and TRBJ2-7; 11 nucleotides line up with TRBD2. The germline CDR1 and CDR2 sequences are LGHNA and YSLEER. Germline trimming cut 0 bases from V and 7 bases from J; bases unmatched to any gene: 8. The CDR3 has 16 amino acids. CDR3 loop: CASSQDGTSGSWEQYF. CDR3 nucleotide sequence: TGCGCCAGCAGCCAAGATGGTACTAGCGGGAGCTGGGAGCAGTACTTC.

The chain couples TRBV7-9 to TRBJ1-4; the D gene is possibly TRBD1 (5 bases). The germline gives CDR1 SEHNR, CDR2 FQNEAQ (reference sequence). The germline V and J ends were trimmed by 4 bases and 8 bases, with 14 bases remaining between them. The CDR3 is 14 amino acids. Written as DNA, the CDR3 is TGTGCCAGCAGCTCCCCCGGGAGGGGCGAAAAACTGTTTTTT. Protein: CASSSPGRGEKLFF.

In regard to this clonotype: Compared with germline, one end of the junction differs, possibly owing to a read error. V is TRBV27 and J is TRBJ2-5; 7 bases map to TRBD1. The better agreement between TRBJ2-7 and the DNA end casts doubt on the J call. Germline V gives CDR1 MNHEY, CDR2 SMNVEV (reference sequence). There are 14 residues in the CDR3. The CDR3 nucleotides read TGCGCCAGCAGTTTTCGCAGGGGGTACCACGAGCAGTACTTC. Encoded protein: CASSFRRGYHEQYF.